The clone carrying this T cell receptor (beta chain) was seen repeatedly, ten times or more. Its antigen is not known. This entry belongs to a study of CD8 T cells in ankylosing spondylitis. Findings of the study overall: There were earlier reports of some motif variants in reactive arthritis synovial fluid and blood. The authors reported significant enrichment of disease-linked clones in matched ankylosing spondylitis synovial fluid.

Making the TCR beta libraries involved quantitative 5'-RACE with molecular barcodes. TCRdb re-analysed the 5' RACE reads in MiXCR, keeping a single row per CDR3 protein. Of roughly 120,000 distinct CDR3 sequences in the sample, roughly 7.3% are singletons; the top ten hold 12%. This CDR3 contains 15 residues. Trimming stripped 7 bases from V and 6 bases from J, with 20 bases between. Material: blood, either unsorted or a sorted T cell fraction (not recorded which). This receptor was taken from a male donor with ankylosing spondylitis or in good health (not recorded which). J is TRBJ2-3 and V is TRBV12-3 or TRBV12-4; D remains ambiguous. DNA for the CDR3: TGTGCCAGCACCCCCCCGGGCGCCTTGAGGGATACGCAGTATTTT. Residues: CASTPPGALRDTQYF.